This TCR beta chain came from a study of T cell changes during pregnancy in multiple sclerosis. Per germline, CDR1 SGHNT and CDR2 YYREEE (reference sequence). V gave up 2 bases and J gave up 4 bases; unmatched junction bases: 5. This CDR3 contains 15 residues. Assay: immunoSEQ multiplex PCR; the TCRdb copy retains only in-frame clones and omits some. Of approximately 100,000 clones in the sample, approximately 91% were seen once. This clone has just a few counts. The source was peripheral blood, collected in the second trimester of pregnancy. This sequence joins TRBV5-4 and TRBJ2-3; 9 bases agree with TRBD2. This sequence was found in a female donor with multiple sclerosis, enrolled in a pregnancy study. The CDR3 here is CASSFSGRGADTQYF. The CDR3 nucleotides are TGTGCCAGCAGCTTTAGCGGGAGAGGAGCAGATACGCAGTATTTT.